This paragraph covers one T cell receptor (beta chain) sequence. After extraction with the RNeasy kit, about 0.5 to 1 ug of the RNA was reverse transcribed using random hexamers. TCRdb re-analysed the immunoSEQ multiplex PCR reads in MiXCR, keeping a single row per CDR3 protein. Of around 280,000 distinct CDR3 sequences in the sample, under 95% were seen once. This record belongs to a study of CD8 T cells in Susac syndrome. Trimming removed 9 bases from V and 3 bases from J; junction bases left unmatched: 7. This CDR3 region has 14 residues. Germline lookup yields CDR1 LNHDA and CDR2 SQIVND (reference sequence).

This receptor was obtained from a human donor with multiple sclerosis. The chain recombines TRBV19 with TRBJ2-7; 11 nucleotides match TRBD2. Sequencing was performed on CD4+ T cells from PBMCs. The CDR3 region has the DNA TGTGCCAGCTCTAGCGGGAGGAATCTCTACGAGCAGTACTTC. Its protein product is CASSSGRNLYEQYF.